The 29 T cell receptor beta chains in this list originate from one sample, sequenced in a study of liver allograft versus peripheral blood T cells. Study-wide background: Comparative analysis was performed on T cell receptor repertoires from transplanted livers and from recipients' peripheral blood.

TCRdb processed the reads anew with MiXCR; each CDR3 protein has one entry. Found here are about 11,000 distinct CDR3 sequences, 20% to 25% of them singletons; the top ten hold more than 1.5%. The receptors were sampled from a human patient who had a liver transplant. Some T cells may originate from the graft donor.

By share of the sample, this clonotype is medium-sized (0.01 to 0.1%). The chain recombines TRBV18 with TRBJ2-7; unclear D gene. Germline assignment: CDR1 KGHSH and CDR2 LQKENI. The CDR3 sequence is 14 residues long. V dropped 6 bases and J dropped 0 bases, with 12 bases sitting between them. CDR3 loop: CASSPGLLSYEQYF. In DNA, the CDR3 is TGTGCCAGCTCCCCGGGCCTCCTCTCCTACGAGCAGTACTTC. Full variable domain (missing parts from reference TRBV18 and TRBJ2-7): NAGVMQNPRHLVRRRGQEARLRCSPMKGHSHVYWYRQLPEEGLKFMVYLQKENIIDESGMPKERFSAEFPKEGPSILRIQQVVRGDSAAYFCASSPGLLSYEQYFGPGTRLTVT.

The V call is TRBV19, the J call TRBJ1-4; D call uncertain. The V end was cut by 2 bases, the J end by 4 bases, with 11 bases between. The length of the CDR3 is 15 residues. In germline, CDR1 is LNHDA, CDR2 SQIVND (reference sequence). The CDR3 DNA reads as TGTGCCAGTAGTATAAGCACAGCAAATAATGAAAAACTGTTTTTT. Its translation: CASSISTANNEKLFF.

J is TRBJ2-1 and V is TRBV20-1; 13 bases align to TRBD2. The CDR3 extends over 16 amino acids. Unmatched junction bases numbered 8, after V lost 0 bases and J lost 9 bases. The germline gives CDR1 DFQATT, CDR2 SNEGSKA (reference sequence). The CDR3 bases are TGCAGTGCTAGAGATCCAGGACTAGCGGGAGATCGTGAGCAGTTCTTC. It encodes CSARDPGLAGDREQFF.

The chain recombines TRBV28 with TRBJ1-2, with a weak D call TRBD1 (6 bases). The CDR3 is made up of 14 amino acids. Per the germline V gene, CDR1 is MDHEN and CDR2 is SYDVKM. Trimming stripped 2 bases from V and 8 bases from J, with 15 bases between. CDR3 DNA sequence: TGTGCCAGCAGTTTAACAGGGTCAGGGTGGGGCTACACCTTC. Protein: CASSLTGSGWGYTF.

A remark on this clonotype: This could be a read error, since a much larger clone is one nucleotide away. The chain is built from TRBV7-2 and TRBJ1-2; D call uncertain. The V gene lost 1 base and the J gene lost 3 bases, with 9 bases spanning the gap. In germline, CDR1 is SGHTA, CDR2 FQGNSA. The CDR3 has 14 residues. This CDR3 is CTSSLGAIDYGYTF. CDR3 sequence (DNA): TGTACCAGCAGCTTAGGGGCTATTGACTATGGCTACACCTTC.

Judged by abundance, this clonotype is medium-sized. This rearrangement joins TRBV15 to TRBJ1-5, with 7 bases identical to TRBD1. V lost 3 bases and J lost 0; bases outside the gene matches: 11. The CDR3 sequence is 18 residues long. In germline, CDR1 is LNHNV, CDR2 YYDKDF (reference sequence). As DNA, the CDR3 is TGTGCCACCAGCAGGCCAGGGGGGGGACCCTATAGCAATCAGCCCCAGCATTTT. Amino acid sequence: CATSRPGGGPYSNQPQHF. Full variable domain (rest looked up from reference TRBV15 and TRBJ1-5): DAMVIQNPRYQVTQFGKPVTLSCSQTLNHNVMYWYQQKSSQAPKLLFHYYDKDFNNEADTPDNFQSRRPNTSFCFLDIRSPGLGDTAMYLCATSRPGGGPYSNQPQHFGDGTRLSIL.

This clonotype turned up a few times. This chain joins TRBV10-3 and TRBJ1-2; D is unclear. This CDR3 is built from 15 residues. The germline CDR1 and CDR2 sequences are ENHRY and SYGVKD. The V end was cut by 2 bases, the J end by 0 bases, with 10 bases between. CDR3 in amino acids: CAISEQGTANYGYTF. In nucleotides, the CDR3 is TGTGCCATCAGTGAGCAAGGTACTGCTAACTATGGCTACACCTTC.

The chain uses TRBV30 and TRBJ2-7; D is unresolved. Trimming left V 2 bases short and J 8 bases short, with 16 bases between. The CDR3 contains 13 residues. Germline V CDR1 and CDR2: GTSNPN, SVGIG (reference sequence). As DNA, the CDR3 is TGTGCCTGGAGTCAAGACACGTCCGACAAGCAGTACTTC. Its protein is CAWSQDTSDKQYF.

The sample holds one count of this clonotype. This chain uses TRBV10-2 with TRBJ1-5, with D unclear. Per germline, CDR1 WSHSY and CDR2 SAAADI. Between the trimmed V and J ends, which lost 7 bases and 0 bases, there was a span of 7 bases. The CDR3 consists of 13 residues. For the CDR3, the DNA is TGCGCCAGCATGGGAGGTAGCAATCAGCCCCAGCATTTT. It translates to CASMGGSNQPQHF.

The chain has TRBV27 and TRBJ1-4; no clear D gene. The CDR3 is 13 amino acids. The V gene's germline CDR1 is MNHEY and CDR2 SMNVEV (reference sequence). Trimming took off 4 bases at V and 0 bases at J, with 3 bases between the two ends. CDR3 amino acids: CASSSATNEKLFF. CDR3 DNA: TGTGCCAGCAGTTCTGCAACTAATGAAAAACTGTTTTTT.

This clonotype is labeled as medium-sized. This chain links TRBV27 with TRBJ2-7; 8 bases match TRBD2. Trimming cost V 3 bases and J 3 bases; bases outside gene matches: 7. The CDR3 sequence is 15 residues long. Germline V gene data show CDR1 as MNHEY and CDR2 as SMNVEV (reference sequence). CDR3 DNA: TGTGCCAGCAGTTTGATCGTAGCGGGAAGCTACGAGCAGTACTTC. This codes for CASSLIVAGSYEQYF.

This rearrangement joins TRBV27 to TRBJ1-2; D is possibly TRBD1 (5 bases). The CDR3 has 16 residues. Germline V gene lookup returns CDR1 MNHEY and CDR2 SMNVEV (reference sequence). V shed 6 bases and J shed 3 bases, with 20 bases lying between them. For the CDR3, the DNA is TGTGCCAGCAGAAGCCAAGTTCAGGGTTCGGACTATGGCTACACCTTC. Protein product: CASRSQVQGSDYGYTF.

This clonotype rates as medium-sized. The chain has TRBV10-3 and TRBJ1-4; 9 bases line up with TRBD1. Germline V CDR1 and CDR2: ENHRY, SYGVKD. V dropped 5 bases and J dropped 2; count of bases not matched to a gene: 9. CDR3 size: 17 residues. Here the CDR3 reads CAISPWGQGGTNEKLFF. CDR3 DNA: TGTGCCATCAGTCCTTGGGGACAGGGTGGCACTAATGAAAAACTGTTTTTT.

A note on this clonotype: Possible read error: a much larger clone is one base away. The chain recombines TRBV6-2 or TRBV6-3 with TRBJ1-3; D remains ambiguous. CDR3 length: 13 residues. The V end was cut by 0 bases, the J end by 7 bases, with 7 bases between. Per germline, CDR1 MNHEY and CDR2 SVGEGT. CDR3 bases: TGTGCCAGCAGTTACTCAGAGAGGAACACCATATATTTT. As protein: CASSYSERNTIYF.

This clonotype has just a few counts. V and J are TRBV19 and TRBJ1-5, with D hard to call. The CDR3 is 14 amino acids. V lost 3 bases to trimming and J lost 5 bases, with 11 bases between them. Germline lookup yields CDR1 LNHDA and CDR2 SQIVND (reference sequence). This CDR3 reads CASSMWAADQPQHF. CDR3 bases: TGTGCCAGTAGTATGTGGGCAGCTGATCAGCCCCAGCATTTT.

This clonotype is labeled as medium-sized. The chain links TRBV10-3 to TRBJ1-6; D is ambiguous. Germline loops: CDR1 ENHRY, CDR2 SYGVKD. This CDR3 contains 13 residues. The V and J ends lost 2 bases and 7 bases respectively, with 6 bases between them. The CDR3 region is CAISEPLNSPLHF. In DNA form, the CDR3 reads TGTGCCATCAGTGAGCCCTTAAATTCACCCCTCCACTTT.

By frequency in the sample, this clonotype is medium-sized. The gene calls are TRBV18 and TRBJ2-7; TRBD1 or TRBD2 may be the D gene (5 bases each). The ends were cut back, 3 bases at V and 7 bases at J, with 13 bases in the middle. The germline V gene has CDR1 KGHSH and CDR2 LQKENI. The CDR3 has 13 amino acids. CDR3 DNA sequence: TGTGCCAGCTCACCCGGGTCTGGGGGAGAGCAGTACTTC. This encodes CASSPGSGGEQYF.

CDR3 nucleotide sequence: TGTGCCAGCAGCCCGGCGCAGATGAAGCAGTACTTC. Residues: CASSPAQMKQYF. The genes are TRBV6-8 and TRBJ2-7; D is uncertain. Trimming took 6 bases from V and 8 from J, leaving 14 bases between them. The length of the CDR3 is 12 residues. Germline V gene data show CDR1 as MNHGY and CDR2 as SAAAGT.

The chain is built from TRBV20-1 and TRBJ1-2; D unresolved. The CDR3 runs 14 residues. Germline V gene data show CDR1 as DFQATT and CDR2 as SNEGSKA (reference sequence). With 3 bases removed from V and 8 bases from J, the gap between germline ends came to 19 bases. CDR3 DNA: TGCAGTGCTAGGATTAGCGGGAGGAAGAACGGCTACACCTTC. Protein product: CSARISGRKNGYTF.

This clonotype was seen a handful of times. V gene TRBV9 combines with J gene TRBJ2-6; D may match TRBD1 or TRBD2 (6 bases each). The CDR3 spans 15 residues. The germline gives CDR1 SGDLS, CDR2 YYNGEE. The V end was cut by 1 base, the J end by 2 bases, with 7 bases between. The CDR3, as DNA: TGTGCCAGCAGCGTAAGGGGGGCTGGGGCCAACGTCCTGACTTTC. It translates to CASSVRGAGANVLTF.

The genes are TRBV7-2 and TRBJ2-5, with D possibly being TRBD2 (6 bases). This CDR3 spans 13 amino acids. Trimming removed 8 bases from V and 2 bases from J, with 12 bases in between. Germline V lookup: CDR1 SGHTA, CDR2 FQGNSA. The CDR3 loop reads CASGRRVQETQYF. In DNA, the CDR3 is TGTGCCAGCGGACGGAGGGTACAAGAGACCCAGTACTTC. The whole variable domain, filled in from reference TRBV7-2 and TRBJ2-5, reads GAGVSQSPSNKVTEKGKDVELRCDPISGHTALYWYRQSLGQGLEFLIYFQGNSAPDKSGLPSDRFSAERTGGSVSTLTIQRTQQEDSAVYLCASGRRVQETQYFGPGTRLLVL.

A few counts support this clonotype. The chain is built from TRBV19 and TRBJ1-2; TRBD1 agrees at 10 bases. With 5 bases clipped from V and 6 bases from J, the junction kept 9 bases outside the gene matches. There are 15 residues in the CDR3. Germline V lookup: CDR1 LNHDA, CDR2 SQIVND (reference sequence). CDR3 in DNA: TGTGCCAGTAGTCCATGGGAGGACAGGGGGAATGGCTACACCTTC. This gives the protein CASSPWEDRGNGYTF.

The V call is TRBV10-1, the J call TRBJ2-7; a weak D match, TRBD2 (6 bases). Germline CDR1 and CDR2: WNHNN and SYGVQD (reference sequence). V lost 3 bases to trimming and J lost 3 bases, with 12 bases between them. The CDR3 runs to 14 residues. CDR3 loop: CASSEGGRNYEQYF. For the CDR3, the DNA is TGCGCCAGCAGTGAAGGAGGGAGAAACTACGAGCAGTACTTC.

There are a few counts of this clonotype. Germline and junction disagree at one end, which may indicate a read error. This chain links TRBV25-1 with TRBJ2-1; D is uncertain. CDR3 length: 19 amino acids. The germline gives CDR1 MGHDK, CDR2 SYGVNS. The CDR3 spells CASSSNGLDGHEVYNAQFF. In nucleotides, the CDR3 is TGTGCCAGCAGTTCAAACGGTCTGGACGGGCACGAGGTCTACAATGCGCAGTTCTTC.

V and J are TRBV12-3 or TRBV12-4 and TRBJ1-6; 9 bases fit TRBD1. The length of the CDR3 is 15 residues. V lost 5 bases and J lost 9; bases outside the gene matches: 8. CDR3 region: CASSDTGGLISPLHF. The CDR3, as DNA: TGTGCCAGCAGTGATACAGGGGGCTTGATTTCACCCCTCCACTTT.

This clonotype turned up a few times. The chain couples TRBV28 to TRBJ1-4; D is ambiguous. Trimming stripped 5 bases from V and 8 bases from J, with 15 bases between. The CDR3 totals 14 residues. CDR1 and CDR2 from the germline V gene are MDHEN and SYDVKM. The CDR3: CASSPQPKAEKLFF. In nucleotides, the CDR3 is TGTGCCAGCAGTCCACAACCCAAGGCGGAAAAACTGTTTTTT.

J is TRBJ2-1 and V is TRBV27, with 11 nucleotides matching TRBD1. Germline CDR1 reads MNHEY; CDR2 reads SMNVEV (reference sequence). J lost 4 bases, V lost 5 bases, and 4 bases had no gene match. This CDR3 has 15 amino acids. DNA for the CDR3: TGTGCCAGCAGTCACCGGGACAGGGGGTACAATGAGCAGTTCTTC. Its protein product is CASSHRDRGYNEQFF.

This clonotype was counted only a few times. The chain couples TRBV5-4 to TRBJ1-3; D may be TRBD1 (6 bases). V lost 2 bases and J lost 7, with 10 bases in between. This CDR3 is built from 13 residues. Germline CDR1 is SGHNT and CDR2 is YYREEE (reference sequence). CDR3 in amino acids: CASSFRTGNTIYF. Here the CDR3 DNA reads TGTGCCAGCAGCTTTCGAACAGGGAACACCATATATTTT.

The V gene is TRBV18, the J gene TRBJ1-3; 9 bases line up with TRBD1. CDR1 KGHSH and CDR2 LQKENI come from the germline V gene. The CDR3 covers 15 residues. With V trimmed by 6 bases and J by 2 bases, 5 bases remained unmatched. The CDR3 loop is CASSLRTGAGNTIYF. CDR3 DNA sequence: TGTGCCAGCTCTCTCAGGACAGGGGCTGGAAACACCATATATTTT.